The 31 T cell receptor beta chains below all came from one sample that was sequenced in a study of post-analysis software for immune sequencing data. The study's findings and limits: Patients carried 4 or 5 TRBV segments more frequently than controls did, and TRBV5-6, TRBV5-1 and TRBV20-1 were among them.

These receptors have no known antigen. Unique molecular identifiers tagged the TCR beta cDNA libraries. TCRdb analysed the PCR reads with MiXCR anew, one entry per CDR3 protein. The sample carries around 180,000 distinct CDR3 sequences, about 32% recorded once. Material for sequencing was blood. The receptors stem from a girl aged 10-17 years with multiple sclerosis.

The V and J genes are TRBV7-8 and TRBJ2-7; a weak D match, TRBD2 (6 bases). Germline CDR1 and CDR2: SGHVS and FQNEAQ. The germline V and J ends were trimmed by 5 bases and 2 bases, with 22 bases remaining between them. This CDR3 is built from 17 residues. The CDR3 DNA reads as TGTGCCAGCAGCCCCCGGCGGGGTGTGTCAGAACCCTACGAGCAGTACTTC. Translation: CASSPRRGVSEPYEQYF. Looking up the rest from reference TRBV7-8 and TRBJ2-7 gives the full variable domain: GAGVSQSPRYKVAKRGQDVALRCDPISGHVSLFWYQQALGQGPEFLTYFQNEAQLDKSGLPSDRFFAERPEGSVSTLKIQRTQQEDSAVYLCASSPRRGVSEPYEQYFGPGTRLTVT.

The chain uses TRBV4-1 and TRBJ1-1; D unresolved. The CDR3 contains 14 residues. Deletions cut 7 bases from V and 0 bases from J, with 12 bases between. Germline lookup yields CDR1 MGHRA and CDR2 YSYEKL. CDR3 nucleotides: TGCGCCAGCAAGGTCGTGGCGGTGAACACTGAAGCTTTCTTT. Its protein is CASKVVAVNTEAFF.

The chain employs TRBV28 and TRBJ2-7; 7 nucleotides agree with TRBD1. V lost 2 bases, J lost 0 bases, and 10 bases stayed unmatched. From germline, CDR1 is MDHEN and CDR2 SYDVKM. The CDR3 covers 17 residues. This chain's CDR3 is CASSLSVGGLSSYEQYF. The DNA for the CDR3 is TGTGCCAGCAGTTTAAGTGTAGGGGGCCTAAGCTCCTACGAGCAGTACTTC.

This clonotype was seen many times. The gene calls are TRBV29-1 and TRBJ2-1; TRBD2 might be the D (6 bases). This CDR3 has 12 amino acids. The germline V and J ends were trimmed by 7 bases and 5 bases, with 12 bases remaining between them. Germline CDR1 and CDR2: SQVTM and ANQGSEA. As DNA, the CDR3 is TGCAGCGCCGGGACTTTCAACAATGAGCAGTTCTTC. Its protein product is CSAGTFNNEQFF.

The sample holds many counts of this clonotype. The CDR3 bases are TGTGCCAGCAGTCCTACCGTGACAGGGGCCAGTGAGCAGTTCTTC. Translated: CASSPTVTGASEQFF. The gene calls are TRBV28 and TRBJ2-1, with 8 bases matching TRBD1. This CDR3 has 15 residues. V shed 5 bases, J shed 9 bases, and the junction held 12 bases outside the gene matches. Germline lookup yields CDR1 MDHEN and CDR2 SYDVKM.

This clonotype has only one observation. The chain joins TRBV7-9 to TRBJ2-5, with a possible D match to TRBD1 (5 bases). This CDR3 is built from 16 residues. Germline V gives CDR1 SEHNR, CDR2 FQNEAQ (reference sequence). The V gene lost 4 bases and the J gene lost 1 base, with 16 bases spanning the gap. CDR3 residues: CASSSNVGATQETQYF. CDR3 in DNA: TGTGCCAGCAGCTCGAACGTTGGGGCAACCCAAGAGACCCAGTACTTC.

This clonotype was seen only a few times. Just one base apart from a much larger clone, this may be a read error. V is TRBV30 and J is TRBJ2-7; 10 nucleotides agree with TRBD2. Germline values: CDR1 GTSNPN, CDR2 SVGIG (reference sequence). This CDR3 is built from 15 residues. Unmatched junction bases numbered 14, after V lost 5 bases and J lost 7 bases. This CDR3 reads CAWGSTGLASDEQYF. The CDR3 DNA reads as TGTGCCTGGGGGTCTACGGGACTAGCGTCGGATGAGCAGTACTTC.

This clonotype was counted only a few times. V and J are TRBV7-3 and TRBJ2-2; 10 nucleotides match TRBD2. Germline V gene sequence: CDR1 SGHTA, CDR2 FQGTGA. The length of the CDR3 is 16 residues. V lost 5 bases, J lost 4 bases, and 7 bases stayed unmatched. CDR3 bases: TGTGCCAGCAGCCCGCGACTAGCGGGTAGCACCGGGGAGCTGTTTTTT. Its translation is CASSPRLAGSTGELFF.

This chain links TRBV12-3 or TRBV12-4 with TRBJ1-2; the D gene is possibly TRBD1 (6 bases). CDR3 length equals 16 residues. V was clipped by 1 base and J by 9 bases, with 21 bases between them. The CDR3 nucleotides are TGTGCCAGCAGTTTAGTCTTCGGGGGGGCGGGTCATAGCTACACCTTC. Amino acids: CASSLVFGGAGHSYTF.

Turning to this clonotype: This clone may be a read error of a much larger clone one base away. The gene calls are TRBV4-1 and TRBJ2-1, with D tentatively TRBD2 (5 bases). The V gene lost 5 bases and the J gene lost 10 bases, with 15 bases spanning the gap. The germline V gene has CDR1 MGHRA and CDR2 YSYEKL. The CDR3 totals 13 residues. The CDR3 spells CASSFGAIAEQFF. The CDR3 bases are TGCGCCAGCAGCTTTGGTGCCATAGCGGAGCAGTTCTTC.

This clonotype occurred many times. This chain joins TRBV7-2 and TRBJ2-1; D may correspond to TRBD1 or TRBD2 (8 bases each). Germline V gives CDR1 SGHTA, CDR2 FQGNSA. CDR3 size: 16 residues. The V end was cut by 5 bases, the J end by 4 bases, with 18 bases between. In DNA, the CDR3 is TGTGCCAGCAGCCCAGGGGGCGGGGGGAAATACAATGAGCAGTTCTTC. It specifies CASSPGGGGKYNEQFF.

The chain carries TRBV7-6 and TRBJ1-1, with TRBD1 as a possible D gene (6 bases). Germline values: CDR1 SGHVS, CDR2 FNYEAQ. The CDR3 spans 15 residues. Trimming stripped 5 bases from V and 3 bases from J, with 16 bases between. CDR3 DNA sequence: TGTGCCAGCAGCGCAGGGGCACCTTTGTACACTGAAGCTTTCTTT. Translation: CASSAGAPLYTEAFF.

This clonotype was picked up a small number of times. The V call is TRBV12-3 or TRBV12-4, the J call TRBJ2-5; D might be TRBD1 (5 bases). The V gene lost 4 bases and the J gene lost 2 bases, with 8 bases spanning the gap. The CDR3 length is 13 residues. CDR3 nucleotide sequence: TGTGCCAGCAGTTCCGACAGACAAGAGACCCAGTACTTC. Translated: CASSSDRQETQYF.

A note on this clonotype: The germline gene is not matched at one end of the junction; a read error may be the cause. The chain joins TRBV5-1 to TRBJ2-1; D is unclear. The CDR3 covers 12 residues. From germline, CDR1 is SGHRS and CDR2 YFSETQ. The CDR3 nucleotides are TGCGCCAGCGGCTTGGCCGGGAATGAGCAGTTCTTC. It translates to CASGLAGNEQFF.

The chain recombines TRBV11-2 with TRBJ2-1, with a weak D call TRBD2 (5 bases). Trimming took off 5 bases at V and 12 bases at J, with 11 bases between the two ends. The CDR3 is 11 residues long. CDR1 is SGHAT, CDR2 FQNNGV, per germline. The CDR3, as DNA: TGTGCCAGCAGCCTAGGAGGTGTGCAGTTCTTC. Its translation: CASSLGGVQFF.

This chain joins TRBV6-1 and TRBJ1-4; no firm D call. CDR1 is MNHNS and CDR2 is SASEGT in the germline V gene. CDR3 length: 11 amino acids. V lost 4 bases and J 8 bases, leaving 5 bases between the germline ends. CDR3 nucleotides: TGTGCCAGCAGTGTTAGGGAAAAACTGTTTTTT. As protein: CASSVREKLFF.

This clonotype appeared a few times. The chain recombines TRBV19 with TRBJ2-1; no reliable D call. Germline loops: CDR1 LNHDA, CDR2 SQIVND (reference sequence). Trimming cost V 1 base and J 0 bases, with 7 bases left between them. The CDR3 covers 15 residues. CDR3 DNA: TGTGCCAGTAGTATAGGGCCGGCCTCCTACAATGAGCAGTTCTTC. Translating it yields CASSIGPASYNEQFF.

This clonotype was counted many times. The V gene is TRBV5-1, the J gene TRBJ1-5, with D possibly matching TRBD1 (6 bases). Trimming left V 5 bases short and J 0 bases short, with 24 bases between. Germline CDR1 reads SGHRS; CDR2 reads YFSETQ. The CDR3 runs 19 residues. CDR3 region: CASRFRPGHIIRSNQPQHF. The CDR3 region has the DNA TGCGCCAGCAGATTTCGACCGGGACACATAATACGTAGCAATCAGCCCCAGCATTTT.

The chain employs TRBV24-1 and TRBJ2-7; TRBD1 might be the D (6 bases). V was trimmed by 6 bases and J by 8 bases, leaving 19 bases between them. This CDR3 is 14 amino acids long. In germline, CDR1 is KGHDR, CDR2 SFDVKD. The CDR3 loop is CATSSGGASDKQYF. For the CDR3, the DNA is TGTGCCACCAGTAGTGGGGGCGCTTCGGACAAGCAGTACTTC.

This chain links TRBV20-1 with TRBJ2-3; the D call may be TRBD1 or TRBD2 (6 bases each). Germline lookup yields CDR1 DFQATT and CDR2 SNEGSKA (reference sequence). CDR3 length: 13 amino acids. V was shortened by 6 bases and J by 1 base, with 11 bases between the two germline ends. CDR3 sequence (DNA): TGCAGTGCGCGGGACACACGCACAGATACGCAGTATTTT. It codes for CSARDTRTDTQYF.

This clonotype was found many times. V usage is TRBV10-3 and J usage is TRBJ2-1; TRBD2 agrees at 7 bases. From germline, CDR1 is ENHRY and CDR2 SYGVKD. There are 15 residues in the CDR3. V dropped 0 bases and J dropped 2; count of bases not matched to a gene: 1. The CDR3 region is CAISESGGTYNEQFF. For the CDR3, the DNA is TGTGCCATCAGTGAGTCGGGGGGGACCTACAATGAGCAGTTCTTC.

The chain combines TRBV12-3 or TRBV12-4 with TRBJ1-2; tentatively, D is TRBD1 (6 bases). CDR3 length: 18 residues. V gave up 6 bases and J gave up 8 bases, with 31 bases separating them. The CDR3 coding sequence is TGTGCCAGCAGCCTCGCCGGCGGAGGGGGACGCAGTACGGAAGGCTACACCTTC. This translates into CASSLAGGGGRSTEGYTF.

This clonotype was observed at least ten times. The gene calls are TRBV20-1 and TRBJ1-2, with D hard to call. Between the trimmed V and J ends, which lost 7 bases and 1 base, there was a span of 10 bases. In germline, CDR1 is DFQATT, CDR2 SNEGSKA (reference sequence). This CDR3 is built from 12 residues. CDR3 amino acids: CSGRGFNYGYTF. The DNA of the CDR3 is TGCAGTGGTCGCGGATTTAACTATGGCTACACCTTC.

This sequence joins TRBV4-1 and TRBJ2-5; D possibly corresponds to TRBD2 (5 bases). The CDR3 spans 16 residues. Germline-derived CDR1 and CDR2 are MGHRA and YSYEKL. The V end lost 3 bases, the J end lost 1 base, and 15 bases lay between the germline ends. CDR3 nucleotides: TGCGCCAGCAGCCACCCGAAGGATAGCGCCCAAGAGACCCAGTACTTC. This sequence encodes CASSHPKDSAQETQYF.

This clonotype was seen at least ten times. The chain joins TRBV29-1 to TRBJ2-1; D might be TRBD1 (6 bases). The CDR3 covers 16 residues. Per the germline V gene, CDR1 is SQVTM and CDR2 is ANQGSEA. The V end lost 5 bases, the J end lost 2 bases, and 19 bases lay between the germline ends. CDR3 residues: CSVWGPGSGTYNEQFF. CDR3 bases: TGCAGCGTTTGGGGGCCAGGGTCTGGCACCTACAATGAGCAGTTCTTC.

This clonotype has just a few counts. The chain recombines TRBV5-1 with TRBJ1-1; D is perhaps TRBD1 (6 bases). Germline lookup yields CDR1 SGHRS and CDR2 YFSETQ. The CDR3 is 16 amino acids. Trimming shortened V by 3 bases and J by 5 bases, and 20 bases separated the two germline ends. The CDR3 coding sequence is TGCGCCAGCAGCTCCCAGGGGAGGGCCCTTCTGACTGAAGCTTTCTTT. It codes for CASSSQGRALLTEAFF.

The genes are TRBV7-3 and TRBJ1-6; 8 positions match TRBD1. Trimming at V came to 1 base and at J to 4 bases, leaving 9 bases not matched to a gene. CDR1 and CDR2 (germline): SGHTA, FQGTGA. CDR3 length: 18 amino acids. The CDR3: CASSLKPPGGDYNSPLHF. The CDR3 DNA reads TGTGCCAGCAGCTTAAAACCCCCAGGGGGCGATTATAATTCACCCCTCCACTTT.

This clonotype has at least ten counts. The rearrangement joins TRBV27 to TRBJ2-5; the D gene is possibly TRBD2 (6 bases). The V end lost 4 bases, the J end lost 2 bases, and 17 bases lay between the germline ends. Germline V gene lookup returns CDR1 MNHEY and CDR2 SMNVEV (reference sequence). The CDR3 contains 16 residues. The CDR3 spells CASSSDFRDSQETQYF. DNA of the CDR3: TGTGCCAGCAGTTCAGACTTCCGGGACTCACAAGAGACCCAGTACTTC.

This clonotype was counted ten times or more. The chain links TRBV7-8 to TRBJ2-1; the match to TRBD2 covers 10 bases. V shed 0 bases and J 4 bases; nucleotides not matched to a gene: 6. The CDR3 length is 17 residues. Germline V gene lookup returns CDR1 SGHVS and CDR2 FQNEAQ. The CDR3 protein is CASSLAEREGLYNEQFF. The CDR3 DNA sequence: TGTGCCAGCAGCTTAGCGGAGCGGGAGGGACTATACAATGAGCAGTTCTTC. The variable domain in full, completed from reference TRBV7-8 and TRBJ2-1, reads GAGVSQSPRYKVAKRGQDVALRCDPISGHVSLFWYQQALGQGPEFLTYFQNEAQLDKSGLPSDRFFAERPEGSVSTLKIQRTQQEDSAVYLCASSLAEREGLYNEQFFGPGTRLTVL.

A word on this clonotype: The junction differs from germline at one of its ends, possibly a read error. V is TRBV6-4 and J is TRBJ1-5; TRBD1 might be the D (5 bases). The CDR3 loop spans 13 amino acids. Per germline, CDR1 MRHNA and CDR2 SNTAGT. The CDR3 is CASSAGSSQPQHF. Written as DNA, the CDR3 is TGTGCCAGCAGTGCAGGGAGCAGTCAGCCCCAGCATTTT.

This clonotype was seen repeatedly, ten times or more. The V and J genes are TRBV9 and TRBJ2-7; 9 bases align to TRBD2. The junction had 8 bases not matched to a gene; V was cut back by 0 bases and J by 4 bases. This CDR3 is 16 amino acids long. The germline V gene has CDR1 SGDLS and CDR2 YYNGEE. CDR3 region: CASSVESSGRIYEQYF. The CDR3 nucleotides are TGTGCCAGCAGCGTAGAGTCAAGCGGGAGGATATACGAGCAGTACTTC.